This T cell receptor beta chain appears in the sequencing data of a study of blood T cell repertoires in COVID-19 (dated by TCRdb to about 2020). With respect to the entire study: Samples from collaborators originated in the United States, Italy and Spain and spanned both the acute and convalescent phases of COVID-19. The material from the prospective study consisted of cDNA or gDNA derived from T cells, B-cell-depleted T cells, or PBMCs. Subjects who had been exposed to COVID-19, were actively infected with it, or had recovered from it provided the deeply sampled blood TCRbeta repertoires that made up the dataset. The repertoires were released in a freely available public database intended as a resource for research on the immune response to SARS-CoV-2. The samples were drawn from two sources: the first 160 participants of the ongoing ImmuneRACE study, and 1,200 or so subjects contributed by 6 global collaborators. Sample metadata almost always included a de-identified subject ID, COVID-19 status, age in years and sex. Where available, HLA class I and class II types were taken from metadata supplied by the sample provider and were not determined by assay-based typing.

The immunoSEQ Assay, a bias-controlled multiplex PCR, was used to amplify TCRbeta CDR3 regions from genomic DNA. The authors' pipeline ran thus. Within the assay, amplification of reference gene primers was used to estimate how many nucleated cells each sample contained. To quantify the absolute abundance of each unique TCRbeta CDR3 rearrangement, sequence reads were collapsed and filtered. For each sample, productive Simpson clonality was calculated by taking the square root of Simpson's diversity index across productive rearrangements. TCRdb's version of the immuneACCESS table is confined to in-frame rearrangements and falls short of the full clone set. An unresolved V gene accounts for under half of the shortfall where checked; the remainder is of unknown origin. That table gives V, J and clone size, and the DNA gave D and trimming. The sample has approximately 210,000 clones on record, approximately 90% of them singletons. 6.2% of the sample is in the top ten clones.

Another Seattle source contributed samples from volunteer blood donors who had recovered from COVID-19. Collaborating institutions collected whole blood in K2EDTA tubes following their own protocols. For TCRbeta analysis, collaborators shipped samples in one of three forms: frozen whole blood, isolated PBMCs, or DNA extracted from either of those sample types. Notes on this clone: Its binding antigen is unknown. No much larger clone exists at a distance of one base, and base qualities are not known.

Overall study results and their limits: How much clinical and demographic metadata was included differed by source and by participant, and the metadata was provided uncurated.

Trimming leaves V shorter by 5 bases and J shorter by 4 bases, with the junction holding 9 bases beyond the gene matches. The CDR3 measures 15 amino acids from cysteine to phenylalanine. The kept DNA is CDR3 alone, 45 bases in frame from the first base. CDR1 SEHNR and CDR2 FQNEAQ were looked up in the germline V gene (reference sequence). This receptor chain uses TRBV7-9 and TRBJ2-3, and TRBD1 matches 7 of the central bases. The sequence was collected from a woman aged 35 to 49 who had recovered from COVID-19. The sequencing input was peripheral blood. The CDR3 reads as follows: CASSAPHRGPDTQYF. The sequenced DNA: TGTGCCAGCAGCGCGCCCCACAGGGGTCCAGATACGCAGTATTTT.